The source of this T cell receptor (beta chain) is a study of T-cell reconstitution after alpha-beta-depleted transplantation in children. Broader study findings: When one year had passed after transplant, most T-cell counts and diversity came from newly produced T cells. Some patients' high day-60 TCRbeta diversity was traced to surviving recipient T cells and thymic progenitors. After transplant, at about two months, alpha-beta T cells were reportedly derived from several hundred expanded graft clones.

This clonotype occurred once. Its antigen remains unknown. The V gene's germline CDR1 is MGHDK and CDR2 SYGVNS. V shed 2 bases and J shed 7 bases, with 14 bases lying between them. The CDR3 consists of 14 residues. Researchers prepared the TCRbeta library using unique molecular identifiers, the study reports. TCRdb re-called the PCR reads with MiXCR, one entry per CDR3 protein. The table includes 500,000 to 750,000 distinct CDR3 sequences, 20% to 30% detected once. This receptor was taken from a boy younger than two with Wiskott-Aldrich syndrome, due to receive a stem cell transplant. This chain links TRBV25-1 with TRBJ1-2; unclear D gene. The specimen was PBMCs, collected before TCRalphabeta/CD19-depleted stem cell transplant. Here the CDR3 DNA reads TGTGCCAGCAGTGAAAACGGAGGGCATAGTGGCTACACCTTC. Translating it yields CASSENGGHSGYTF.